The 30 T cell receptor beta chains below were found in one sample sequenced in a study of blood T cell repertoires in COVID-19. Assay used: immunoSEQ multiplex PCR; TCRdb lists only in-frame clones, some missing. The repertoire has over 250,000 clones, around 91% of them found once; the top ten carry around 12%. The sequencing sample was made of peripheral blood. These receptors were taken from a woman in her sixties with acute or convalescent COVID-19.

The chain has TRBV4-1 and TRBJ2-5; 9 bases are shared with TRBD1. Germline V gives CDR1 MGHRA, CDR2 YSYEKL. V lost 0 bases and J lost 5; bases outside the gene matches: 7. The CDR3 extends over 16 amino acids. CDR3 residues: CASSQDENRGPETQYF. The CDR3 DNA sequence: TGCGCCAGCAGCCAAGATGAGAACAGGGGGCCGGAGACCCAGTACTTC.

This sequence joins TRBV4-2 and TRBJ1-1, with D possibly matching TRBD1 (6 bases). This CDR3 region has 13 residues. CDR1 is LGHNA, CDR2 YNFKEQ, per germline. V was pared by 4 bases and J by 7 bases, with 13 bases between. The CDR3 nucleotides are TGTGCCAGCAGCCGAGAAACAGGGTTTGAAGCTTTCTTT. Encoded protein: CASSRETGFEAFF.

The CDR3 DNA follows: TGCGCCAGCAGTCAAGGGTCGTTGGAGACAGGGAGAACTGAAGCTTTCTTT. Its protein product is CASSQGSLETGRTEAFF. This chain links TRBV23-1 with TRBJ1-1, with 7 positions matching TRBD1. TRBV23-1 falls under the ORF class, with uncertain function. The CDR3 is 17 residues long. Germline trimming cut 2 bases from V and 5 bases from J; bases unmatched to any gene: 14.

V usage is TRBV6-5 and J usage is TRBJ1-1; tentatively, D is TRBD1 (5 bases). V lost 5 bases and J lost 8, with 12 bases in between. The CDR3 runs to 12 residues. In germline, CDR1 is MNHEY, CDR2 SVGAGI. The CDR3 is CASSTTGSEAFF. As DNA, the CDR3 is TGTGCCAGCAGTACCACAGGCTCCGAAGCTTTCTTT.

The chain is built from TRBV6-5 and TRBJ2-5; D gene ambiguous. Germline values: CDR1 MNHEY, CDR2 SVGAGI. The CDR3 runs 14 residues. Trimming cost V 7 bases and J 2 bases, with 14 bases left between them. CDR3 residues: CASTSVIAQETQYF. As DNA, the CDR3 is TGTGCCAGCACCTCTGTGATAGCACAAGAGACCCAGTACTTC.

The chain employs TRBV7-9 and TRBJ2-7, with 7 positions matching TRBD1. This CDR3 region has 14 residues. Germline CDR1 SEHNR, CDR2 FQNEAQ (reference sequence). V trimming: 5 bases; J trimming: 2 bases; junction bases outside the gene matches: 6. The CDR3 protein is CASSPRDRTYEQYF. For the CDR3, the DNA is TGTGCCAGCAGCCCCCGGGACAGAACCTACGAGCAGTACTTC.

With respect to this clone: The same CDR3 is also encoded by other DNA sequences in this sample. This sequence joins TRBV27 and TRBJ2-7; the D gene is possibly TRBD1 (6 bases). V lost 3 bases, J lost 3 bases, and 6 bases lay in between. CDR3 length: 12 residues. Germline V gives CDR1 MNHEY, CDR2 SMNVEV (reference sequence). The CDR3 protein is CASSLTGYEQYF. The CDR3 coding sequence is TGTGCCAGCAGTTTGACAGGCTACGAGCAGTACTTC.

J is TRBJ1-1 and V is TRBV7-2; maybe TRBD1 (6 bases). The V and J ends lost 1 base and 7 bases respectively, with 13 bases between them. The CDR3 has 14 amino acids. Germline V gene lookup returns CDR1 SGHTA and CDR2 FQGNSA. The CDR3 DNA is TGTGCCAGCAGCTTAGTTACGGGCAGGGGTGAAGCTTTCTTT. It codes for CASSLVTGRGEAFF.

The genes are TRBV9 and TRBJ1-2; D unresolved. The V gene lost 0 bases and the J gene lost 5 bases, with 8 bases spanning the gap. Germline V lookup: CDR1 SGDLS, CDR2 YYNGEE. The CDR3 length is 13 residues. Here the CDR3 DNA reads TGTGCCAGCAGCGTAGGAGGGTGGTATGGCTACACCTTC. Amino acid sequence: CASSVGGWYGYTF.

Turning to this clone: Lacking the conserved final phenylalanine or tryptophan, this CDR3 likely reflects a read error. The DNA is left out, because the CDR3 cannot be placed on it with certainty; the CDR3 is given as TCRdb lists it. This chain connects TRBV29-1 to TRBJ2-3; the table's D call, TRBD2, was not checked against the DNA. The CDR3 region is 9 residues in length, termini included. Germline CDR1 SQVTM, CDR2 ANQGSEA. The CDR3 loop is CSVEDPRYL.

This clone was picked up a small number of times. V gene TRBV7-3 combines with J gene TRBJ2-7; D may be TRBD1 (6 bases). V shed 3 bases and J shed 0 bases, with 9 bases lying between them. Germline V gives CDR1 SGHTA, CDR2 FQGTGA. The CDR3 is 14 residues long. The CDR3 spells CASSLDSSSYEQYF. CDR3 nucleotide sequence: TGTGCCAGCAGCTTGGACAGTAGCTCCTACGAGCAGTACTTC.

The chain recombines TRBV28 with TRBJ1-5, with D unclear. Germline CDR1 reads MDHEN; CDR2 reads SYDVKM. CDR3 length equals 15 residues. Trimming removed 5 bases at V and 6 bases at J, with 17 bases between. This CDR3 reads CASSIGLGRTQPQHF. The CDR3 bases are TGTGCCAGCAGTATCGGACTGGGCCGTACTCAGCCCCAGCATTTT.

The chain joins TRBV6-5 to TRBJ2-5; TRBD2 aligns across 8 bases. CDR3 length: 15 amino acids. J gave up 5 bases and V 0 bases, and 5 bases lay outside the gene matches. Germline CDR1 and CDR2: MNHEY and SVGAGI. CDR3 region: CASSYSASGRETQYF. Here the CDR3 DNA reads TGTGCCAGCAGTTACTCGGCTAGCGGGCGTGAGACCCAGTACTTC.

The V call is TRBV5-4, the J call TRBJ2-5; 11 positions match TRBD2. Germline V gene data show CDR1 as SGHNT and CDR2 as YYREEE (reference sequence). The CDR3 runs to 16 residues. V lost 0 bases to trimming and J lost 6 bases; unmatched junction nucleotides: 7. In DNA form, the CDR3 reads TGTGCCAGCAGCTTGGACGGGGCTAGCGGGGGGAAGACCCAGTACTTC. It is translated as CASSLDGASGGKTQYF.

V is TRBV24-1 and J is TRBJ2-1; D perhaps matches TRBD2 (5 bases). V was cut by 3 bases and J by 8 bases, with 13 bases left in between. From germline, CDR1 is KGHDR and CDR2 SFDVKD. The CDR3 sequence is 14 residues long. This CDR3 reads CATSDPRTVYEQFF. The CDR3 region has the DNA TGTGCCACCAGTGATCCCCGGACTGTCTATGAGCAGTTCTTC.

This chain links TRBV5-1 with TRBJ2-1, with no clear D. The V and J ends lost 3 bases and 7 bases respectively, with 8 bases between them. Germline values: CDR1 SGHRS, CDR2 YFSETQ. The CDR3 covers 12 residues. CDR3 region: CASSYSLNEQFF. In DNA, the CDR3 is TGCGCCAGCAGCTATAGCTTGAATGAGCAGTTCTTC. Looking up the rest from reference TRBV5-1 and TRBJ2-1 gives the full variable domain: KAGVTQTPRYLIKTRGQQVTLSCSPISGHRSVSWYQQTPGQGLQFLFEYFSETQRNKGNFPGRFSGRQFSNSRSEMNVSTLELGDSALYLCASSYSLNEQFFGPGTRLTVL.

The chain couples TRBV18 to TRBJ1-1; maybe TRBD1 (6 bases). The ends were cut back, 2 bases at V and 3 bases at J, with 16 bases in the middle. Germline V gene data show CDR1 as KGHSH and CDR2 as LQKENI. CDR3 size: 16 residues. CDR3 amino acids: CASSPSTGRSDTEAFF. Written as DNA, the CDR3 is TGTGCCAGCTCACCAAGCACAGGGCGGTCGGACACTGAAGCTTTCTTT.

The chain has TRBV5-8 and TRBJ2-5; TRBD2 agrees at 7 bases. This CDR3 spans 15 amino acids. The ends lost 4 bases at V and 6 bases at J; junction bases unmatched: 12. Germline-derived CDR1 and CDR2 are SGHTS and YDEGEE. The CDR3 DNA sequence: TGTGCCAGCAGCGGGGGGGTGGCAGTCCAGCAGACCCAGTACTTC. Protein sequence: CASSGGVAVQQTQYF.

The CDR3 DNA reads as TGTGCCAGCAGCGTAGGGGCTAGCGGGAGCCCCGGCGAGCAGTACTTC. Residues: CASSVGASGSPGEQYF. The V and J genes are TRBV9 and TRBJ2-7, with 10 bases matching TRBD2. Germline V gives CDR1 SGDLS, CDR2 YYNGEE. V gave up 0 bases and J gave up 6 bases; unmatched junction bases: 9. There are 16 residues in the CDR3.

The chain is built from TRBV5-1 and TRBJ2-3; 13 bases agree with TRBD2. The CDR3 is made up of 14 amino acids. Trimming removed 4 bases from V and 14 bases from J; junction bases left unmatched: 10. Per the germline V gene, CDR1 is SGHRS and CDR2 is YFSETQ. CDR3 DNA sequence: TGCGCCAGCAGCCTTGCACTAGCGGGGGGGGACCGGTATTTT. This encodes CASSLALAGGDRYF.

This clone was observed a handful of times. This sequence joins TRBV2 and TRBJ1-5; D call uncertain. Trimming shortened V by 8 bases and J by 0 bases, and 11 bases separated the two germline ends. The CDR3 length is 14 residues. Looked up from germline, CDR1 is SNHLY and CDR2 is FYNNEI. CDR3 protein: CASWVGDSNQPQHF. CDR3 DNA sequence: TGTGCCAGCTGGGTCGGGGATAGCAATCAGCCCCAGCATTTT.

This chain links TRBV7-2 with TRBJ2-7, with a possible D match to TRBD1 (6 bases). The CDR3 is made up of 14 amino acids. Deletions cut 4 bases from V and 2 bases from J, with 12 bases between. In germline, CDR1 is SGHTA, CDR2 FQGNSA. CDR3 coding DNA: TGTGCCAGCAGCTCCGGGACAACGGCCTACGAGCAGTACTTC. This codes for CASSSGTTAYEQYF.

This chain's CDR3 is CASSYPDRGGDQPQHF. In DNA, the CDR3 is TGTGCCAGCAGTTACCCGGACAGGGGTGGTGACCAGCCCCAGCATTTT. V is TRBV6-2 or TRBV6-3 and J is TRBJ1-5, with 9 positions matching TRBD1. The CDR3 is made up of 16 amino acids. V shed 2 bases and J 7 bases; nucleotides not matched to a gene: 9. Germline V CDR1 and CDR2: MNHEY, SVGEGT.

This chain uses TRBV7-9 with TRBJ2-1, with 10 bases that match TRBD2. Trimming at V came to 5 bases and at J to 0 bases, leaving 7 bases not matched to a gene. The CDR3 loop spans 17 amino acids. Germline V gene sequence: CDR1 SEHNR, CDR2 FQNEAQ (reference sequence). The CDR3 loop is CASSPGASGSSYNEQFF. CDR3 nucleotide sequence: TGTGCCAGCAGCCCAGGGGCTAGCGGGAGCTCCTACAATGAGCAGTTCTTC.

The J gene is TRBJ1-1, the V gene TRBV27, with TRBD1 as a possible D gene (5 bases). The CDR3 extends over 14 amino acids. The V and J ends lost 6 bases and 6 bases respectively, with 17 bases between them. Per germline, CDR1 MNHEY and CDR2 SMNVEV (reference sequence). The CDR3 DNA reads TGTGCCAGCAGCTCCCTGGGGGGAAACTCTGAAGCTTTCTTT. Translated, it gives CASSSLGGNSEAFF.

The chain carries TRBV12-3 or TRBV12-4 and TRBJ1-2; tentative D call: TRBD1 (5 bases). This CDR3 has 13 amino acids. V lost 5 bases, J lost 4 bases, and 11 bases lay in between. The CDR3 protein is CASSGQGFYGYTF. The CDR3 bases are TGTGCCAGCAGTGGGCAGGGATTCTATGGCTACACCTTC.

This sequence joins TRBV6-5 and TRBJ2-7, with a tentative D call TRBD1 (6 bases). The CDR3 loop spans 14 amino acids. The ends were cut back, 7 bases at V and 2 bases at J, with 15 bases in the middle. From germline, CDR1 is MNHEY and CDR2 SVGAGI. The CDR3: CASTSPGVPYEQYF. CDR3 in DNA: TGTGCCAGCACCTCACCAGGGGTCCCCTACGAGCAGTACTTC.

This clone was observed a single time. The rearrangement joins TRBV5-8 to TRBJ2-2, with 10 bases identical to TRBD1. The CDR3 runs to 16 residues. The V segment lost 2 bases and the J segment 3 bases; nucleotides outside the gene matches: 4. The V gene's germline CDR1 is SGHTS and CDR2 YDEGEE. CDR3 loop: CASSFAGTGDTGELFF. The CDR3, as DNA: TGTGCCAGCAGCTTCGCAGGGACAGGGGACACCGGGGAGCTGTTTTTT.

The genes are TRBV28 and TRBJ2-7, with D possibly TRBD1 on 6 matching bases. The V end was cut by 2 bases, the J end by 3 bases, with 14 bases between. The length of the CDR3 is 15 residues. CDR1 is MDHEN and CDR2 is SYDVKM in the germline V gene. CDR3 DNA: TGTGCCAGCAGTTTAGAGTCAGGGGCCAACTACGAGCAGTACTTC. It is translated as CASSLESGANYEQYF.

This chain links TRBV7-3 with TRBJ2-1, with 8 bases identical to TRBD2. V lost 4 bases to trimming and J lost 2 bases; unmatched junction nucleotides: 7. Germline V gives CDR1 SGHTA, CDR2 FQGTGA. The CDR3 loop spans 16 amino acids. In DNA, the CDR3 is TGTGCCAGCAGCTCAAAAGCGGGAGTCACCTACAATGAGCAGTTCTTC. Its translation: CASSSKAGVTYNEQFF. Filled out from reference TRBV7-3 and TRBJ2-1, the complete variable domain reads GAGVSQTPSNKVTEKGKYVELRCDPISGHTALYWYRQSLGQGPEFLIYFQGTGAADDSGLPNDRFFAVRPEGSVSTLKIQRTERGDSAVYLCASSSKAGVTYNEQFFGPGTRLTVL.